This T cell receptor beta chain derives from a study of metastatic and nonmetastatic thyroid tumors. Study information: Across peripheral blood and tumor or nodule tissue samples taken from malignant and benign thyroid patients, the repertoires were compared with one another. Study results and caveats: Reports indicated that malignant thyroid tumors showed significantly higher TCR beta diversity than benign nodules did, in blood and tumor.

A word on this clone: Its target is unknown. This could be a read error, since a much larger clone is one nucleotide away. The sample holds other DNA sequences that translate to the same CDR3.

Among the patients, none had received any treatment before thyroid surgery. As handled by the study authors: Building a distant-metastasis classifier for papillary thyroid cancer drew on CDR3 differences across clinicopathological groups. TCRdb re-processed the PCR reads through MiXCR. What appears here as the V and J calls and clone size reflects TCRdb's work, not the paper's. The sample has about 92,000 clones, approximately 15% seen once. V dropped 0 bases and J dropped 7 bases, with 16 bases sitting between them. Germline V lookup: CDR1 MGHRA, CDR2 YSYEKL. The CDR3 has 16 residues. The chain employs TRBV4-1 and TRBJ2-1; a weak D match, TRBD2 (6 bases). Material for sequencing was blood. This clonotype was obtained from a female donor with papillary thyroid cancer or a benign thyroid nodule (not recorded which). Some clones in this sample may be carry-over from other donors' samples. In nucleotides, the CDR3 is TGCGCCAGCAGCCAAGAAGGGGTGCGGGGCCGGAATGAGCAGTTCTTC. Translated, it gives CASSQEGVRGRNEQFF.